A selection of T cell receptor beta chains follows, all from one sample in a study of T-cell memory formation after mild COVID-19. TCRdb ran MiXCR on the 5' RACE reads and lists one entry per CDR3 protein. The sample has 500,000 to 600,000 distinct CDR3 sequences, around 17% seen once. The sequencing input was PBMCs or a T cell subset sorted from them (not recorded which). All receptors derive from an adult woman who had mild COVID-19 (a few samples of this study predate the infection). Cell type and time point are not known. The CDR3 runs from the conserved cysteine through the conserved F or W. D genes are given only for firm matches. Clone sizes are given selectively: once, few, many, or a class where the clone is expanded.

CASSEVHNEQFF	TGTGCCAGCAGCGAAGTTCACAATGAGCAGTTCTTC	TRBV7-2	TRBJ2-1	-	few
CASSLGGFGGRTDTQYF	TGCGCCAGCAGCTTGGGCGGGTTTGGGGGTCGCACAGATACGCAGTATTTT	TRBV5-1	TRBJ2-3	-	few
CASKGGVNTGELFF	TGTGCCAGCAAGGGCGGAGTAAACACCGGGGAGCTGTTTTTT	TRBV2	TRBJ2-2	-	-
CASSSTFLNEKLFF	TGTGCCAGCTCCTCCACGTTTCTCAATGAAAAACTGTTTTTT	TRBV6-6	TRBJ1-4	-	-
CASSRPGTGEQYF	TGTGCCAGCAGTCGGCCGGGGACGGGCGAGCAGTACTTC	TRBV6-5	TRBJ2-7	-	few
CASSLRRAGRDTQYF	TGCGCCAGCAGCTTGCGACGGGCAGGTCGAGATACGCAGTATTTT	TRBV5-1	TRBJ2-3	-	few
CASSGTTNPEAFF	TGCGCCAGCAGCGGGACGACAAATCCTGAAGCTTTCTTT	TRBV5-1	TRBJ1-1	-	few
CASRHTLGGRETQYF	TGTGCCAGCAGGCATACATTAGGGGGCAGGGAGACCCAGTACTTC	TRBV6-5	TRBJ2-5	TRBD1	many
CASSSPGGQGRYTEAFF	TGTGCCAGCAGCTCACCTGGCGGACAGGGTCGGTACACTGAAGCTTTCTTT	TRBV5-4	TRBJ1-1	TRBD1	few
CASIGMTSGRGPEADTQYF	TGTGCCAGCATCGGAATGACTAGCGGGAGGGGCCCCGAGGCAGATACGCAGTATTTT	TRBV2	TRBJ2-3	TRBD2	few
CASSFYRSSYNEQFF	TGTGCCAGCAGTTTTTACAGGAGCTCCTACAATGAGCAGTTCTTC	TRBV27	TRBJ2-1	-	few
CASSLLPGQGGYTF	TGTGCCAGCAGCTTGTTACCGGGACAGGGTGGCTACACCTTC	TRBV7-9	TRBJ1-2	TRBD1	few
CASSLTGAFYEQYF	TGCGCCAGCAGCTTGACCGGGGCCTTCTACGAGCAGTACTTC	TRBV5-1	TRBJ2-7	-	few
CASSLVRGTPYEQYF	TGTGCCAGCAGCTTGGTGAGGGGTACCCCCTACGAGCAGTACTTC	TRBV5-5	TRBJ2-7	-	-
CASSRGDSSRETQYF	TGTGCCAGCAGCCGGGGGGACAGTTCTCGAGAGACCCAGTACTTC	TRBV11-2	TRBJ2-5	-	-
CASSVSSGTDTQYF	TGTGCCAGCAGCGTATCTAGCGGCACAGATACGCAGTATTTT	TRBV9	TRBJ2-3	-	few
CASSSPDGDSYEQYF	TGCGCCAGCAGCTCCCCGGACGGAGATTCCTACGAGCAGTACTTC	TRBV5-1	TRBJ2-7	-	-
CASSVPSGMADTQYF	TGTGCCAGCAGCGTCCCTAGCGGGATGGCAGATACGCAGTATTTT	TRBV7-9	TRBJ2-3	TRBD2	-
CASSLKRGSPDTQYF	TGTGCCAGCAGCTTAAAGCGGGGTAGTCCAGATACGCAGTATTTT	TRBV7-9	TRBJ2-3	TRBD2	few
CASSQGTPRVASGNTIYF	TGCGCCAGCAGCCAGGGGACTCCCCGGGTGGCCTCTGGAAACACCATATATTTT	TRBV4-3	TRBJ1-3	-	-
CSVGGRTDTQYF	TGCAGTGTCGGGGGAAGGACAGATACGCAGTATTTT	TRBV20-1	TRBJ2-3	-	-
CASSLFGLAGVDTQYF	TGTGCCAGCAGCTTATTCGGACTAGCGGGAGTAGATACGCAGTATTTT	TRBV7-2	TRBJ2-3	TRBD2	few
CASSQGAWETQYF	TGTGCCAGCAGCCAAGGTGCCTGGGAGACCCAGTACTTC	TRBV3-1	TRBJ2-5	-	-
CASSLGGWGTSGGLNTEAFF	TGTGCCAGCAGCTTAGGGGGTTGGGGTACCTCAGGGGGTTTGAACACTGAAGCTTTCTTT	TRBV7-6	TRBJ1-1	TRBD1	few
CASSLSGRTNEKLFF	TGCGCCAGCAGCCTCTCGGGAAGAACTAATGAAAAACTGTTTTTT	TRBV5-1	TRBJ1-4	-	many
CASSRDSGTGELFF	TGCGCCAGCAGCCGGGACAGTGGGACCGGGGAGCTGTTTTTT	TRBV5-1	TRBJ2-2	TRBD1	many
CASSYPDRIGFF	TGTGCCAGCAGTTACCCCGACAGGATTGGTTTCTTT	TRBV6-2/TRBV6-3	TRBJ1-1	-	-
CASSLGQVSEKLFF	TGCGCCAGCAGCCTTGGCCAAGTGAGTGAAAAACTGTTTTTT	TRBV4-1	TRBJ1-4	-	few
CASSLAEGPGMNSPLHF	TGTGCCAGCAGCTTAGCGGAAGGGCCGGGGATGAATTCACCCCTCCACTTT	TRBV7-9	TRBJ1-6	-	-
CASTLDRPTPQHF	TGTGCCAGCACGCTGGATAGACCTACACCCCAGCATTTT	TRBV12-3/TRBV12-4	TRBJ1-5	-	few
CASSLGTGPGAIYF	TGTGCCAGCAGTCTAGGGACAGGCCCTGGGGCCATATATTTT	TRBV3-1	TRBJ1-3	TRBD1	few
CASSFPTGLAGASPDTQYF	TGTGCCAGCAGCTTTCCCACGGGACTAGCGGGAGCCAGCCCAGATACGCAGTATTTT	TRBV7-2	TRBJ2-3	TRBD2	-
CASSLMHGQGFPEQYF	TGTGCCAGCAGCTTAATGCACGGACAGGGATTCCCCGAGCAGTACTTC	TRBV7-2	TRBJ2-7	TRBD1	few
CATSRRGERTDTQYF	TGTGCCACCAGTCGCCGGGGCGAGCGCACAGATACGCAGTATTTT	TRBV24-1	TRBJ2-3	-	-
CASSSRLAGGLDNEQFF	TGTGCCAGCAGCTCCAGACTAGCGGGGGGGCTCGACAATGAGCAGTTCTTC	TRBV7-2	TRBJ2-1	TRBD2	few
CASASAYGGRELFF	TGTGCCAGCGCGTCGGCCTATGGGGGGCGGGAGCTGTTTTTT	TRBV5-4	TRBJ2-2	-	-
CASSPFGVSETQYF	TGTGCCAGCAGCCCGTTTGGGGTCTCGGAGACCCAGTACTTC	TRBV7-9	TRBJ2-5	-	-
CASSPPGGDTGELFF	TGTGCCAGCTCACCGCCAGGGGGCGATACCGGGGAGCTGTTTTTT	TRBV18	TRBJ2-2	TRBD1	-
CASSIDGNTPTQYF	TGTGCCAGCTCGATAGACGGGAACACCCCAACCCAGTACTTC	TRBV13	TRBJ2-5	-	few
CATSEEFTDTQYF	TGTGCCACCAGTGAGGAATTCACAGATACGCAGTATTTT	TRBV24-1	TRBJ2-3	-	-
CASMTPDGYYEQYF	TGTGCCAGCATGACCCCGGACGGGTACTACGAGCAGTACTTC	TRBV2	TRBJ2-7	-	few
CASTLAYRQGRNTGELFF	TGTGCCAGCACCTTAGCCTATCGACAGGGAAGGAACACCGGGGAGCTGTTTTTT	TRBV6-2/TRBV6-3	TRBJ2-2	TRBD1	-
CASSSRSGRAEAFF	TGCGCCAGCAGCTCCCGGTCGGGGAGAGCTGAAGCTTTCTTT	TRBV5-1	TRBJ1-1	-	-
CASSKGAAETQYF	TGTGCCAGCAGTAAAGGGGCGGCGGAGACCCAGTACTTC	TRBV6-5	TRBJ2-5	-	few
CASSVTSGGANEQFF	TGTGCCAGCAGCGTTACTAGCGGGGGGGCCAATGAGCAGTTCTTC	TRBV11-2	TRBJ2-1	TRBD2	few